This TCR beta chain was observed in a study of blood T cell repertoires in COVID-19. At the level of the study: Samples taken during acute and convalescent COVID-19 were collected in the United States, Italy and Spain. Sample material is recorded as cDNA or gDNA derived from T cells, B-cell-depleted T cells, or PBMCs.

Original analysis: Using reference gene primer amplification, nucleated cell counts were estimated. Method: immunoSEQ multiplex PCR; TCRdb's copy keeps in-frame clones and lacks some. V and J calls and clone size come straight from that table; D and trimming were deduced from the DNA. The table records about 39,000 clones, approximately 86% of them present only once. J was trimmed by 0 bases and V by 6 bases; bases with no gene match: 9. The CDR3 sequence is 17 residues long. The germline gives CDR1 LNHDA, CDR2 SQIVND (reference sequence). The material sequenced was peripheral blood. This chain joins TRBV19 and TRBJ1-2, with 11 bases aligning to TRBD1. This sequence was found in a middle-aged man with active COVID-19. The DNA of the CDR3 is TGTGCCAGTAGCGCCTGGGACAGGGGGTCCACTAACTATGGCTACACCTTC. Encoded protein: CASSAWDRGSTNYGYTF.